This TCR beta chain was retrieved from a study of blood T cell repertoires in COVID-19. Across the whole study: The origin of the acute and convalescent COVID-19 samples was the United States, Italy and Spain. Sources were T cells, B-cell-depleted T cells, or PBMCs; the material itself was cDNA or gDNA.

Per the original data handling: Reference gene primer amplification gave estimated nucleated cell counts. Using immunoSEQ multiplex PCR, the repertoire was profiled, and TCRdb retains in-frame clones only, with some absent. The V and J calls and clone size were taken over from that table, and D and trimming were inferred from the DNA. This table has more than 150,000 clones, more than 65% appearing once. CDR1 SGHRS and CDR2 YFSETQ come from the germline V gene. The CDR3 totals 15 residues. Trimming took 5 bases from V and 4 from J; bases not matched to a gene: 9. Sequenced sample: peripheral blood. The origin of this receptor is a woman of 80 years or more with acute or convalescent COVID-19. This sequence joins TRBV5-1 and TRBJ2-5, with 9 bases aligning to TRBD1. In DNA, the CDR3 is TGCGCCAGCAGATTTGGGACAGGGCTTTCAGAGACCCAGTACTTC. Translating it yields CASRFGTGLSETQYF.